The sequence of this T cell receptor beta chain was determined in a study of cytomegalovirus exposure and HLA in healthy donors. Study context: Early released data comprised around 80 million unique TCRs from HLA-typed donors. Whole-study findings and limits: In vitro checks showed that a few CMV-associated chains really do target CMV antigens. Across donors, most TCRs were seen rarely, yet some public ones were widespread.

This clone has a single count. As yet, its antigen is unknown. The V end was cut by 2 bases, the J end by 4 bases, with 8 bases between. The CDR3 totals 13 residues. Germline assignment: CDR1 LNHDA and CDR2 SQIVND (reference sequence). It was with 60 Vbeta and 13 Jbeta primers that the PCR ran. The method was immunoSEQ multiplex PCR; TCRdb's version includes in-frame clones alone and lacks a portion of them. This table has roughly 180,000 clones, approximately 82% appearing once. The J gene is TRBJ1-2, the V gene TRBV19; D is unclear. The source material was PBMCs. The receptor's source is a woman aged 35 to 49 in good health and CMV-seropositive. For the CDR3, the DNA is TGTGCCAGTAGTATACAGATTTCCTATGGCTACACCTTC. The encoded protein is CASSIQISYGYTF.